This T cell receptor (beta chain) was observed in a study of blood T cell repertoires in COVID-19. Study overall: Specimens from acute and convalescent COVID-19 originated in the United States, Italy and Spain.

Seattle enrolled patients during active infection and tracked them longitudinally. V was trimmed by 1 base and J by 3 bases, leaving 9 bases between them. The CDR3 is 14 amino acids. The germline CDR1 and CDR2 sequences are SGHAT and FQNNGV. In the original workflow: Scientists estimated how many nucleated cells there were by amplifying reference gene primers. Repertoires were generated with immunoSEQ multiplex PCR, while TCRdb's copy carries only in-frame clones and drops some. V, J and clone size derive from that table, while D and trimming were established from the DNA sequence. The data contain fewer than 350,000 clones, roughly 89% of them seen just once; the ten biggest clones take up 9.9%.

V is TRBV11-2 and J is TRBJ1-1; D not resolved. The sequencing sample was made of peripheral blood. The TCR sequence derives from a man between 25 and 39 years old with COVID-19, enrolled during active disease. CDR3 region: CASSLVRGDTEAFF. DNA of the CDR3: TGTGCCAGCAGCTTAGTTCGGGGAGACACTGAAGCTTTCTTT.